The T cell receptor (beta chain) under discussion was sequenced for a study of blood T cell repertoires in COVID-19. Study-level information: The United States, Italy and Spain were the sources of the acute and convalescent COVID-19 samples. T cells, B-cell-depleted T cells, or PBMCs supplied cDNA or gDNA.

This clone was counted a single time. Data came from immunoSEQ multiplex PCR; TCRdb stores just in-frame clones and leaves some out. The sample lists a few hundred thousand clones, 80% to 90% occurring once. Adults between about 18 and 89 years of age took part from 20 to 25 US areas. Per the germline V gene, CDR1 is MGHRA and CDR2 is YSYEKL. CDR3 length: 15 residues. Trimming cost V 1 base and J 1 base, with 9 bases left between them. The specimen was PBMCs or T cells enriched from blood (not recorded which). This chain connects TRBV4-1 to TRBJ2-3; D unclear. This clonotype originated in a woman aged 50 to 65 who had recovered from COVID-19. CDR3 sequence (DNA): TGCGCCAGCAGCCAAGTTGGGCAGGGCACAGATACGCAGTATTTT. It specifies CASSQVGQGTDTQYF.